The rows below give T cell receptor beta chains drawn from one sample of a study of cytomegalovirus exposure and HLA in healthy donors. The table came from immunoSEQ multiplex PCR; TCRdb's copy has only in-frame clones and leaves some out. The sample includes 100,000 to 150,000 clones, around 77% of them seen just once. The sequencing sample was made of PBMCs. Source of these receptors: a woman aged 60-75 years in good health and CMV-seronegative. Both conserved end residues are part of each CDR3. Each record gives: CDR3 DNA, CDR3 protein, clone size, CDR3 length, J gene, V gene, D gene. The D gene is left open where the match is weak. Not all rows give a size; the values are once, few, many and, for expanded clones, a class.

cdr3_nt: TGTGCCAGCAGCTCCCCCGGCGGCAATGAGCAGTTCTTC
cdr3_aa: CASSSPGGNEQFF
clone_size: .
cdr3_length: 13
j_call: TRBJ2-1
v_call: TRBV7-3
d_call: .

cdr3_nt: TGCGCCAGCAGTGAGATCGGGAGTCGGGCCAACGTCCTGACTTTC
cdr3_aa: CASSEIGSRANVLTF
clone_size: once
cdr3_length: 15
j_call: TRBJ2-6
v_call: TRBV10-1
d_call: .

cdr3_nt: TGTGCCAGCAGTCTACAGGGGAGCGGTGAAAAACTGTTTTTT
cdr3_aa: CASSLQGSGEKLFF
clone_size: .
cdr3_length: 14
j_call: TRBJ1-4
v_call: TRBV2
d_call: TRBD1

cdr3_nt: TGCGCCAGCAGCCGGTCGACTAGCGGGCTCCAAGAGACCCAGTACTTC
cdr3_aa: CASSRSTSGLQETQYF
clone_size: few
cdr3_length: 16
j_call: TRBJ2-5
v_call: TRBV4-1
d_call: TRBD2

cdr3_nt: TGCGCCAGCAGTTCGGGACAACGGACCGGGGAGCTGTTTTTT
cdr3_aa: CASSSGQRTGELFF
clone_size: .
cdr3_length: 14
j_call: TRBJ2-2
v_call: TRBV5-1
d_call: .

cdr3_nt: TGTGCCAGCAGTTCGGGGTCGGGGTCATACGAGCAGTACTTC
cdr3_aa: CASSSGSGSYEQYF
clone_size: .
cdr3_length: 14
j_call: TRBJ2-7
v_call: TRBV6-1
d_call: .

cdr3_nt: TGTGCCAGCAGTGAAGATACAGGGTTCTACGAGCAGTACTTC
cdr3_aa: CASSEDTGFYEQYF
clone_size: .
cdr3_length: 14
j_call: TRBJ2-7
v_call: TRBV6-1
d_call: .

cdr3_nt: TGTGCCAGCAGTGCCAGGCTCCATTCCTACGAGCAGTACTTC
cdr3_aa: CASSARLHSYEQYF
clone_size: .
cdr3_length: 14
j_call: TRBJ2-7
v_call: TRBV6-5
d_call: .

cdr3_nt: TGTGCCAGCTCCCTCCGAGCTGAAGCTTTCTTT
cdr3_aa: CASSLRAEAFF
clone_size: .
cdr3_length: 11
j_call: TRBJ1-1
v_call: TRBV28
d_call: .

cdr3_nt: TGCGCCAGCAGCTCGGTTAGCGGGAGAGACAATGAGCAGTTCTTC
cdr3_aa: CASSSVSGRDNEQFF
clone_size: .
cdr3_length: 15
j_call: TRBJ2-1
v_call: TRBV5-1
d_call: TRBD2

cdr3_nt: TGTGCCAGCAGCTCGGGATTAACCTACGAGCAGTACTTC
cdr3_aa: CASSSGLTYEQYF
clone_size: .
cdr3_length: 13
j_call: TRBJ2-7
v_call: TRBV7-8
d_call: .

cdr3_nt: TGTGCCAGCAGCCAAGAAGGCAGGGGTCCTGGCTACACCTTC
cdr3_aa: CASSQEGRGPGYTF
clone_size: .
cdr3_length: 14
j_call: TRBJ1-2
v_call: TRBV14
d_call: .

cdr3_nt: TGTGCCTGCTCGGCCCTTCAGGGTAGCTATGGCTACACCTTC
cdr3_aa: CACSALQGSYGYTF
clone_size: .
cdr3_length: 14
j_call: TRBJ1-2
v_call: TRBV30
d_call: .

cdr3_nt: TGTGCCAGCAAGGCAAGGACAGCTAGCAATCAGCCCCAGCATTTT
cdr3_aa: CASKARTASNQPQHF
clone_size: few
cdr3_length: 15
j_call: TRBJ1-5
v_call: TRBV2
d_call: .

cdr3_nt: TGTGCCAGCAGCTTGGGGGGGCGTCGGGAAAAACTGTTTTTT
cdr3_aa: CASSLGGRREKLFF
clone_size: .
cdr3_length: 14
j_call: TRBJ1-4
v_call: TRBV5-6
d_call: .

cdr3_nt: TGTGCCAGCAGCGTAGATATAGCGGGGATGATTGCCGGGGAGCTGTTTTTT
cdr3_aa: CASSVDIAGMIAGELFF
clone_size: few
cdr3_length: 17
j_call: TRBJ2-2
v_call: TRBV9
d_call: TRBD2

cdr3_nt: TGTGCCAGCTCACCCGGGCTAGGGACAAAGGGGGCCAAAAACATTCAGTACTTC
cdr3_aa: CASSPGLGTKGAKNIQYF
clone_size: few
cdr3_length: 18
j_call: TRBJ2-4
v_call: TRBV18
d_call: .

cdr3_nt: TGTGCCAGCAGCTTACCCGGGACTAGCGGGATCTATGAGCAGTTCTTC
cdr3_aa: CASSLPGTSGIYEQFF
clone_size: .
cdr3_length: 16
j_call: TRBJ2-1
v_call: TRBV11-2
d_call: TRBD2

cdr3_nt: TGTGCCAGCAGGACCGACAGATCTGGAAACACCATATATTTT
cdr3_aa: CASRTDRSGNTIYF
clone_size: .
cdr3_length: 14
j_call: TRBJ1-3
v_call: TRBV6-1
d_call: .

cdr3_nt: TGTGCCTGGAGTGTGGCCGTGTTCTATGGCTACACCTTC
cdr3_aa: CAWSVAVFYGYTF
clone_size: .
cdr3_length: 13
j_call: TRBJ1-2
v_call: TRBV30
d_call: .

cdr3_nt: TGTGCCAGCCCCTCCGGGAAAGATGGATCCTACGAGCAGTACTTC
cdr3_aa: CASPSGKDGSYEQYF
clone_size: .
cdr3_length: 15
j_call: TRBJ2-7
v_call: TRBV28
d_call: .

cdr3_nt: TGTGCCTGGGTCCGGCAGGGGATGATGAGGACTGAAGCTTTCTTT
cdr3_aa: CAWVRQGMMRTEAFF
clone_size: .
cdr3_length: 15
j_call: TRBJ1-1
v_call: TRBV30
d_call: .

cdr3_nt: TGTGCCGGCAGCCGAAAGGAGGGGAGTAATTCACCCCTCCACTTT
cdr3_aa: CAGSRKEGSNSPLHF
clone_size: once
cdr3_length: 15
j_call: TRBJ1-6
v_call: TRBV7-9
d_call: .

cdr3_nt: TGTGCCAGCAGCTTAGGTTTACAGGGGGGCGAGCAGTACTTC
cdr3_aa: CASSLGLQGGEQYF
clone_size: .
cdr3_length: 14
j_call: TRBJ2-7
v_call: TRBV11-2
d_call: TRBD1

cdr3_nt: TGCGCCAGCAGAGGGGCCGCAAGGCTCACTGAAGCTTTCTTT
cdr3_aa: CASRGAARLTEAFF
clone_size: .
cdr3_length: 14
j_call: TRBJ1-1
v_call: TRBV5-1
d_call: .

cdr3_nt: TGTGCCAGCAGGTACGGGGGATCCTACGAGCAGTACTTC
cdr3_aa: CASRYGGSYEQYF
clone_size: few
cdr3_length: 13
j_call: TRBJ2-7
v_call: TRBV6-1
d_call: .

cdr3_nt: TGTGCCTGGAGGCAAGACGGGTGGAACACTGAAGCTTTCTTT
cdr3_aa: CAWRQDGWNTEAFF
clone_size: .
cdr3_length: 14
j_call: TRBJ1-1
v_call: TRBV30
d_call: .

cdr3_nt: TGCGCCAGCAGCTCACAGGGAAGTGGCACAGATACGCAGTATTTT
cdr3_aa: CASSSQGSGTDTQYF
clone_size: .
cdr3_length: 15
j_call: TRBJ2-3
v_call: TRBV5-1
d_call: .

cdr3_nt: TGTGCCAGCAGTGCCGGGACAGCCGACTACGAGCAGTACTTC
cdr3_aa: CASSAGTADYEQYF
clone_size: .
cdr3_length: 14
j_call: TRBJ2-7
v_call: TRBV28
d_call: TRBD1

cdr3_nt: TGCAGTGCTCCCCCAGGCACTGAAGCTTTCTTT
cdr3_aa: CSAPPGTEAFF
clone_size: .
cdr3_length: 11
j_call: TRBJ1-1
v_call: TRBV20-1
d_call: .

cdr3_nt: TGTGCCAGCAGTCCGTGGACAGGGGGCCACGAGCAGTACTTC
cdr3_aa: CASSPWTGGHEQYF
clone_size: .
cdr3_length: 14
j_call: TRBJ2-7
v_call: TRBV27
d_call: TRBD1

cdr3_nt: TGCGCCAGCAGCACCCGGACAGGGGAGAGTAACTATGGCTACACCTTC
cdr3_aa: CASSTRTGESNYGYTF
clone_size: .
cdr3_length: 16
j_call: TRBJ1-2
v_call: TRBV5-1
d_call: TRBD1

cdr3_nt: TGTGCCAGCAGCAGGACAGGGAGTAATGAAAAACTGTTTTTT
cdr3_aa: CASSRTGSNEKLFF
clone_size: .
cdr3_length: 14
j_call: TRBJ1-4
v_call: TRBV7-9
d_call: TRBD1

cdr3_nt: TGTGCCAGCGTCCGGGACTATGGGCTCGAGCAGTACTTC
cdr3_aa: CASVRDYGLEQYF
clone_size: .
cdr3_length: 13
j_call: TRBJ2-7
v_call: TRBV2
d_call: TRBD2

cdr3_nt: TGTGCCAGCAGTGATCTGGGCCAAGGAGGTTCACCCCTCCACTTT
cdr3_aa: CASSDLGQGGSPLHF
clone_size: .
cdr3_length: 15
j_call: TRBJ1-6
v_call: TRBV2
d_call: .

cdr3_nt: TGTGCCAGCAGTACCCGAGGGGGTGGCGGAAACACCATATATTTT
cdr3_aa: CASSTRGGGGNTIYF
clone_size: .
cdr3_length: 15
j_call: TRBJ1-3
v_call: TRBV2
d_call: .

cdr3_nt: TGTGCCGGAAGGGGCGGGGGGTCGTACAATGAGCAGTTCTTC
cdr3_aa: CAGRGGGSYNEQFF
clone_size: .
cdr3_length: 14
j_call: TRBJ2-1
v_call: TRBV28
d_call: TRBD2

cdr3_nt: TGTGCCAGCAGCACATCGACTAGCGGGAGGAGGGGCTATGAGCAGTTCTTC
cdr3_aa: CASSTSTSGRRGYEQFF
clone_size: .
cdr3_length: 17
j_call: TRBJ2-1
v_call: TRBV7-3
d_call: TRBD2

cdr3_nt: TGTGCCAGCAGCTTCCAGGGGCGGACTGAAGCTTTCTTT
cdr3_aa: CASSFQGRTEAFF
clone_size: .
cdr3_length: 13
j_call: TRBJ1-1
v_call: TRBV11-2
d_call: .

cdr3_nt: TGCAGTGGGACTCCTTCCTACGAGCAGTACTTC
cdr3_aa: CSGTPSYEQYF
clone_size: .
cdr3_length: 11
j_call: TRBJ2-7
v_call: TRBV20-1
d_call: .

cdr3_nt: TGCGCCAGCAGCCAAGAGCGTCGGACAGGGTGGTACGAGCAGTACTTC
cdr3_aa: CASSQERRTGWYEQYF
clone_size: .
cdr3_length: 16
j_call: TRBJ2-7
v_call: TRBV4-1
d_call: TRBD1

cdr3_nt: TGTGCCAGCAGTTTACAGGGGTCTAACACTGAAGCTTTCTTT
cdr3_aa: CASSLQGSNTEAFF
clone_size: once
cdr3_length: 14
j_call: TRBJ1-1
v_call: TRBV2
d_call: TRBD1

cdr3_nt: TGTGCCGCAACCCCAGGGTACCAGCCCCAGCATTTT
cdr3_aa: CAATPGYQPQHF
clone_size: once
cdr3_length: 12
j_call: TRBJ1-5
v_call: TRBV28
d_call: .

cdr3_nt: TGCGCCAGCAGCTTGGGGGGGGGACTGCTCTCTGGGGCCAACGTCCTGACTTTC
cdr3_aa: CASSLGGGLLSGANVLTF
clone_size: .
cdr3_length: 18
j_call: TRBJ2-6
v_call: TRBV5-1
d_call: TRBD2

cdr3_nt: TGCGCCAGCAGCCAGACAGGGGCAGATACGCAGTATTTT
cdr3_aa: CASSQTGADTQYF
clone_size: .
cdr3_length: 13
j_call: TRBJ2-3
v_call: TRBV4-1
d_call: TRBD1

cdr3_nt: TGCGCCAGCAGCCGGGGTGAGACGCCGGAGACCCAGTACTTC
cdr3_aa: CASSRGETPETQYF
clone_size: .
cdr3_length: 14
j_call: TRBJ2-5
v_call: TRBV5-1
d_call: .

cdr3_nt: TGTGCCAGTAGTATTGAGGGGGCAAGCAATCAGCCCCAGCATTTT
cdr3_aa: CASSIEGASNQPQHF
clone_size: .
cdr3_length: 15
j_call: TRBJ1-5
v_call: TRBV19
d_call: TRBD1

cdr3_nt: TGTGCCATCAGGGACAGCTCTGGGGCCAACGTCCTGACTTTC
cdr3_aa: CAIRDSSGANVLTF
clone_size: few
cdr3_length: 14
j_call: TRBJ2-6
v_call: TRBV10-3
d_call: .

cdr3_nt: TGTGCCAGCAGTGATCGACAGGGGAATCAGCCCCAGCATTTT
cdr3_aa: CASSDRQGNQPQHF
clone_size: .
cdr3_length: 14
j_call: TRBJ1-5
v_call: TRBV6-1
d_call: TRBD1

cdr3_nt: TGTGCCAGCAGTACAGGACAGGGTAGAGGGCAAGAGACCCAGTACTTC
cdr3_aa: CASSTGQGRGQETQYF
clone_size: .
cdr3_length: 16
j_call: TRBJ2-5
v_call: TRBV27
d_call: TRBD1

cdr3_nt: TGTGCCAGCTGTCGACTTACCAATGAGCAGTTCTTC
cdr3_aa: CASCRLTNEQFF
clone_size: .
cdr3_length: 12
j_call: TRBJ2-1
v_call: TRBV19
d_call: .

cdr3_nt: TGCGCCAGTAGTCAACAGGTTCCGCCCGGCGAGCAGTACTTC
cdr3_aa: CASSQQVPPGEQYF
clone_size: .
cdr3_length: 14
j_call: TRBJ2-7
v_call: TRBV5-1
d_call: .

cdr3_nt: TGCGCCAGCAGCTTACTAGCGGGAGGTCTGTACAATGAGCAGTTCTTC
cdr3_aa: CASSLLAGGLYNEQFF
clone_size: .
cdr3_length: 16
j_call: TRBJ2-1
v_call: TRBV5-1
d_call: TRBD2

cdr3_nt: TGTGCCAGCAGTGACAGGGGAAACACTGAAGCTTTCTTT
cdr3_aa: CASSDRGNTEAFF
clone_size: .
cdr3_length: 13
j_call: TRBJ1-1
v_call: TRBV2
d_call: .

cdr3_nt: TGCAGTGCAGTACAGGCCTATGGCTACACCTTC
cdr3_aa: CSAVQAYGYTF
clone_size: .
cdr3_length: 11
j_call: TRBJ1-2
v_call: TRBV20-1
d_call: .